The clone carrying this T cell receptor (beta chain) was found many times. What it binds is unknown. This sample is part of a study of T cells in Graves' hyperthyroidism and ophthalmopathy. Study-wide points: Ophthalmopathy was predicted by the model a median of about six months ahead of onset.

An absence of ophthalmopathy progression within 18 months meant stable Graves' hyperthyroidism. A patient was excluded if there was uncontrolled infection, other autoimmune disease, pregnancy or lactation. Diagnostic decisions used clinical symptoms, serum thyroxine and TRAb, thyroid ultrasound and orbital computed tomography. It was RNA transcripts that yielded the amplified TCR beta CDR3 regions. A set of HTBI primers served as the primers for a first-round RT-PCR of the TCR CDR3. One entry per CDR3 protein, called by TCRdb with MiXCR from the multiplex PCR reads. The sample holds roughly 350,000 distinct CDR3 sequences; more than 11% are singletons and the top ten take 20% to 25%. The CDR3 length is 13 residues. Germline CDR1 SQVTM, CDR2 ANQGSEA. Trimming removed 5 bases at V and 4 bases at J, with 15 bases between.

The sequencing input was blood. This receptor was obtained from a woman in her twenties or thirties with Graves' hyperthyroidism. The chain links TRBV29-1 to TRBJ2-7; D may correspond to TRBD1 or TRBD2 (5 bases each). The CDR3 region is CSVPGTETYEQYF. CDR3 DNA sequence: TGCAGCGTTCCCGGGACGGAAACATACGAGCAGTACTTC.